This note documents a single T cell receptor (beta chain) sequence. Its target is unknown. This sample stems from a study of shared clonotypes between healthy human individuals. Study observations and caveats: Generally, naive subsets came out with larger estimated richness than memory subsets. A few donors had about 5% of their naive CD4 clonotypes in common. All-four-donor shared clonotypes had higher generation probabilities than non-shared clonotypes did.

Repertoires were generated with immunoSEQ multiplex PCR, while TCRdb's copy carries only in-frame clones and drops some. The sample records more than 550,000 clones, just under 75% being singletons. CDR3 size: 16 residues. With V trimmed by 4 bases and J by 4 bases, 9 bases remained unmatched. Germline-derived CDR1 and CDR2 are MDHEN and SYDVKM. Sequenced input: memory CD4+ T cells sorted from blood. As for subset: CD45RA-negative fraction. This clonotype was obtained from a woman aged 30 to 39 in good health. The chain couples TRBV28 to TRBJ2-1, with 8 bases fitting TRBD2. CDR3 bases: TGTGCCAGCAGTTCCGGGAGCGGGAGTTTATACAATGAGCAGTTCTTC. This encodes CASSSGSGSLYNEQFF.